These T cell receptor beta chains were read from a single sample in a study of neoadjuvant nivolumab and ipilimumab in lung cancer. The assay was immunoSEQ multiplex PCR, and TCRdb's table has in-frame clones only and misses some. The top ten clones hold 2.1% of a sample with roughly 32,000 clones, under 95% of them seen once. The starting material was peripheral blood, obtained after neoadjuvant nivolumab, alone or with ipilimumab, at or shortly before surgery. Source of these receptors: an adult with non-small cell lung cancer. Each CDR3 is given with its conserved first and last residue. A D gene is named only where the DNA matches it firmly. Some rows mark clone size as missing; the rest say once, few, many or name a class of expanded clone.

TRBV5-1	TRBD1	-	TRBJ2-7	TGCGCCAGCAGCTGGACGACAGGGGGCGAATACGAGCAGTACTTC	CASSWTTGGEYEQYF
TRBV2	-	-	TRBJ2-7	TGTGCCAGCAGTGTGGGCGGGTACTACGAGCAGTACTTC	CASSVGGYYEQYF
TRBV27	TRBD1	-	TRBJ1-2	TGTGCCAGCAGTCCCTCAGGGGGAACTAACTATGGCTACACCTTC	CASSPSGGTNYGYTF
TRBV4-2	-	-	TRBJ2-5	TGTGCCAGCAGCCAAGAAGGATCGACAGCTCAAGAGACCCAGTACTTC	CASSQEGSTAQETQYF
TRBV7-6	-	-	TRBJ2-2	TGTGCCAGCAGCCTGACCGGGGAGCTGTTTTTT	CASSLTGELFF
TRBV11-2	-	-	TRBJ1-4	TGTGCCAGCAGTTCCGGACAGAGTTTTAATGAAAAACTGTTTTTT	CASSSGQSFNEKLFF
TRBV27	-	-	TRBJ2-7	TGTGCCAGCAGTTTTGGAGGGGGTGACGAGCAGTACTTC	CASSFGGGDEQYF
TRBV5-8	TRBD2	-	TRBJ2-1	TGTGCCAGCAGCTTGGAGGGAGGGCCTTACGATGAGCAGTTCTTC	CASSLEGGPYDEQFF
TRBV6-1	-	once	TRBJ2-7	TGTGCCAGCAGTGAAGGGGCCAGTAGGGGGTACTACGAGCAGTACTTC	CASSEGASRGYYEQYF
TRBV4-1	-	-	TRBJ1-1	TGCGCCAGCAGCCAAGAAGAAGCGAACACTGAAGCTTTCTTT	CASSQEEANTEAFF
TRBV19	TRBD1	-	TRBJ2-7	TGTGCCAGTATCGAACCTAGGGACAGTAAAAGCTCCTACGAGCAGTACTTC	CASIEPRDSKSSYEQYF
TRBV7-9	-	once	TRBJ1-5	TGTGCCAGCAGCTTAGGACGGCTCCAGCCCCAGCATTTT	CASSLGRLQPQHF
TRBV9	-	once	TRBJ2-3	TGTGCCAGCAGCGTAGCTACGAGTGGGGATACGCAGTATTTT	CASSVATSGDTQYF
TRBV5-1	-	-	TRBJ2-1	TGCGCCAGCAGCTTGGAACTAGCCGTGAATGAGCAGTTCTTC	CASSLELAVNEQFF
TRBV28	-	once	TRBJ1-2	TGTGCCAGCTCCTCGAAGCACTTAACCTTC	CASSSKHLTF
TRBV5-1	-	once	TRBJ1-2	TGCGCCAGCAGCTTGTCAGCCTATAACTATGGCTACACCTTC	CASSLSAYNYGYTF
TRBV5-4	TRBD1	once	TRBJ2-3	TGTGCCAGCAGGGGACAGGGGTGGGAGGCAGATACGCAGTATTTT	CASRGQGWEADTQYF
TRBV27	-	-	TRBJ1-2	TGTGCCAGCAGTTTCTCGGGGGGCTTCCTCTATGGCTACACCTTC	CASSFSGGFLYGYTF
TRBV11-3	-	-	TRBJ2-1	TGTGCCAGCAGCTTACCCGGGAGAACGAATGAGCAGTTCTTC	CASSLPGRTNEQFF
TRBV5-1	TRBD2	-	TRBJ2-1	TGCGCCAGCAGCTTCGGACTAGCGGGCCACAATGAGCAGTTCTTC	CASSFGLAGHNEQFF
TRBV11-3	-	-	TRBJ2-7	TGTGCCAGCAGCTCCCGAGAAGGGGAGCAGTACTTC	CASSSREGEQYF
TRBV2	TRBD2	-	TRBJ2-5	TGTGCCAGCAGAGTGACTAGCGGGAGTGGAGAGACCCAGTACTTC	CASRVTSGSGETQYF
TRBV9	-	-	TRBJ1-2	TGTGCCAGCAAGGAGGACACTACTGGTGGCTACACCTTC	CASKEDTTGGYTF
TRBV5-4	-	-	TRBJ1-1	TGTGCCAGCAGCGGGCGAGGGGACACTGAAGCTTTCTTT	CASSGRGDTEAFF
TRBV5-1	TRBD2	-	TRBJ2-3	TGCGCCAGCAGCTTAAGACTAGCGGGAGAAGTGGATACGCAGTATTTT	CASSLRLAGEVDTQYF
TRBV10-3	-	-	TRBJ2-1	TGTGCCATCAGCCCCTCCGGAGGGAGTGGATCCTACAATGAGCAGTTCTTC	CAISPSGGSGSYNEQFF
TRBV14	-	-	TRBJ2-7	TGTGCCAGCAGCCAAGCTACTAGATTATCCTACGAGCAGTACTTC	CASSQATRLSYEQYF
TRBV7-9	-	-	TRBJ1-4	TGTGCTACTTCCGACCCGGTAACCCTCTTCGAAAAACTGTTTTTT	CATSDPVTLFEKLFF
TRBV5-1	TRBD2	-	TRBJ2-7	TGCGCCAGCAGCCCACCGGGACTAGAATCGGGTGAGCAGTACTTC	CASSPPGLESGEQYF
TRBV5-4	TRBD2	-	TRBJ2-2	TGTGCCAGCAGTAAGCGGGAGGGGAACACCGGGGAGCTGTTTTTT	CASSKREGNTGELFF
TRBV9	TRBD1	-	TRBJ2-2	TGTGCCAGCAGCTTTATGACAGGGATATCAACCGGGGAGCTGTTTTTT	CASSFMTGISTGELFF
TRBV7-9	-	-	TRBJ2-5	TGTGCCAGCAGCTTAGAGGTGCAAGAGACCCAGTACTTC	CASSLEVQETQYF
TRBV11-2	-	-	TRBJ2-2	TGTGCCAGCAGCCCAACTATGATCTCGAACACCGGGGAGCTGTTTTTT	CASSPTMISNTGELFF
TRBV9	-	-	TRBJ2-1	TGTGCCAGCAGCGTTACAGCATTCGCTCGGGAGCAGTTCTTC	CASSVTAFAREQFF
TRBV2	-	-	TRBJ2-4	TGTGCCGGAGGCCTGACAACAGCGGGCATTCAGTACTTC	CAGGLTTAGIQYF
TRBV6-1	-	-	TRBJ2-1	TGTGCCAGCAAGGGAGAAGTTTCCTACAATGAGCAGTTCTTC	CASKGEVSYNEQFF
TRBV9	-	once	TRBJ1-2	TGTGCCAGCAGCTCCAACCTCCAGTTC	CASSSNLQF
TRBV11-2	TRBD2	-	TRBJ2-7	TGTGCCAGCAGCTTAGAACGTAATGGCGGGAGGGCCGGTGAGCAGTACTTC	CASSLERNGGRAGEQYF
TRBV6-5	-	-	TRBJ2-2	TGTGCCAGCAGTTACGAGGCCGGGGAGCTGTTTTTT	CASSYEAGELFF
TRBV2	TRBD1	-	TRBJ2-2	TGTGCCAGCAGTGCTGGGGGGACAGGGGCCACCGGGGAGCTGTTTTTT	CASSAGGTGATGELFF
TRBV10-2	-	-	TRBJ2-7	TGCGCCAGCAGCGACGGGGCAGGGAGAGGAGACGAGCAGTACTTC	CASSDGAGRGDEQYF
TRBV6-1	TRBD1	-	TRBJ1-4	TGTGCCAGCAGTGAAGGGGAGACAGGGCACGTTGAAAAACTGTTTTTT	CASSEGETGHVEKLFF
TRBV19	TRBD2	once	TRBJ2-1	TGTGCCAGTAGTATGGGGCTAGCGGGAGGCTACAATGAGCAGTTCTTC	CASSMGLAGGYNEQFF
TRBV7-9	-	once	TRBJ2-3	TGTGCCAGCAGCTTAGGGACTACCCCAGCCACAGATACGCAGTATTTT	CASSLGTTPATDTQYF
TRBV6-4	TRBD1	-	TRBJ2-7	TGTGCCAGCAGTTCACGGACAGGGACGCACTCCTACGAGCAGTACTTC	CASSSRTGTHSYEQYF
TRBV6-4	TRBD2	medium-sized	TRBJ2-1	TGTGCCAGCAGTGTGCTAGCGGGAGAAGGCAATGAGCAGTTCTTC	CASSVLAGEGNEQFF
TRBV5-4	-	-	TRBJ2-2	TGTGCCAGCAGCTCCCAGGGGAGGACCGGGGAGCTGTTTTTT	CASSSQGRTGELFF
TRBV6-5	-	-	TRBJ1-2	TGTGCCAGCAGCTTCGGGACCTCTCCCGACTATGGCTACACCTTC	CASSFGTSPDYGYTF
TRBV19	TRBD1	-	TRBJ2-1	TGTGCCAGTAGTATGGTAGGACAGGGGTTTGACAATGAGCAGTTCTTC	CASSMVGQGFDNEQFF
TRBV7-2	-	-	TRBJ1-2	TGTGCCAGCAGCTCCCAAACGGGGGGGCAAGCTAACTATGGCTACACCTTC	CASSSQTGGQANYGYTF
TRBV10-3	-	-	TRBJ2-7	TGTGCCATCAGTGTGAACAAAGCCTACGAGCAGTACTTC	CAISVNKAYEQYF
TRBV5-5	-	-	TRBJ2-1	TGTGCCAGCAGCTTGGGGACCCCCAATGAGCAGTTCTTC	CASSLGTPNEQFF